This T cell receptor beta chain came from a study of blood T cell repertoires in COVID-19. Turning to the study itself: Specimens from acute and convalescent COVID-19 originated in the United States, Italy and Spain. PBMCs, B-cell-depleted T cells, or T cells provided the cDNA or gDNA that made up the material.

Trimming removed 1 base from V and 0 bases from J, with 7 bases in between. Germline lookup yields CDR1 SEHNR and CDR2 FQNEAQ (reference sequence). The CDR3 has 15 amino acids. Authors' data handling: Quantification of nucleated cells was approximated via reference gene primer amplification. The table came from immunoSEQ multiplex PCR; TCRdb's copy has only in-frame clones and leaves some out. The V and J calls and clone size come from that table; D and trimming were worked out from the DNA. The sample consists of 80,000 to 100,000 clones, 85% to 90% of them appearing once. The chain joins TRBV7-9 to TRBJ1-3; possibly TRBD1 for D (5 bases). This TCR was sampled from a woman older than 75 in a cohort sampled during active or convalescent COVID-19. Sample: peripheral blood. The CDR3 loop is CASSLEGASGNTIYF. The DNA for the CDR3 is TGTGCCAGCAGCTTAGAAGGGGCCTCTGGAAACACCATATATTTT.